This T cell receptor beta chain was profiled in a study of T cells after somatic rescue of genetic block. The method was immunoSEQ multiplex PCR; TCRdb's version includes in-frame clones alone and lacks a portion of them. In the table there are 14,000 to 15,000 clones, roughly 70% of which are singletons. The sequenced material came from peripheral blood mononuclear cells (PBMCs). The source of this sequence is a man aged 18-30 years.

CDR3 sequence (DNA): TGTGCCAGCAACTATGGAAATGGCTACACCTTC. Amino acids: CASNYGNGYTF. V is TRBV28 and J is TRBJ1-2; D is undetermined. The CDR3 runs to 11 residues. The ends were cut back, 7 bases at V and 6 bases at J, with 9 bases in the middle. Per the germline V gene, CDR1 is MDHEN and CDR2 is SYDVKM.